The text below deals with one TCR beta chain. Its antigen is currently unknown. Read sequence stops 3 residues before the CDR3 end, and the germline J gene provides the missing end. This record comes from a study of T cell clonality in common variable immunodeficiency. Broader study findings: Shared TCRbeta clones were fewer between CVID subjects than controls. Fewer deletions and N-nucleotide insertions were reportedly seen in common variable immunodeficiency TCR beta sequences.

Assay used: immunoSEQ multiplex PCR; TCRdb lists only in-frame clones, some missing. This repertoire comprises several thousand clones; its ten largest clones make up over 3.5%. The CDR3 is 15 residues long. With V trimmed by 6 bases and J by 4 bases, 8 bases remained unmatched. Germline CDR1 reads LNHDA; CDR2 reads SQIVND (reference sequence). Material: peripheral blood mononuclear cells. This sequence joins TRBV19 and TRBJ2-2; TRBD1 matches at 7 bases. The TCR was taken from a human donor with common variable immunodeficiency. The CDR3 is CASSGHGTVTGELFF. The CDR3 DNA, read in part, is TGTGCCAGTAGCGGCCATGGGACAGTCACCGGGGAG.